The 30 T cell receptor beta chains below all came from one sample that was sequenced in a study of OX40 agonist ivuxolimab in advanced cancers. The repertoire was sequenced with immunoSEQ multiplex PCR; TCRdb's copy has only in-frame clones and lacks some. The table shows around 57,000 clones, with approximately 82% occurring only once. Sequencing was performed on CD4+ or CD8+ T cells sorted from blood, taken in a trial of the OX40 agonist ivuxolimab. The receptors stem from an adult with an advanced solid tumor such as melanoma, head and neck, liver or kidney cancer.

The rearrangement uses TRBV5-1 and TRBJ2-1; 8 nucleotides agree with TRBD1. CDR3 size: 15 residues. CDR1 and CDR2 (germline): SGHRS, YFSETQ. V shed 1 base and J 6 bases; nucleotides not matched to a gene: 6. The CDR3 DNA sequence: TGCGCCAGCAGCTTGATATCAGGGGGCCTCAATGAGCAGTTCTTC. Translation gives CASSLISGGLNEQFF.

This clone came up a few times. The rearrangement joins TRBV29-1 to TRBJ1-1; 7 bases are shared with TRBD1. The V segment lost 7 bases and the J segment 5 bases; nucleotides outside the gene matches: 7. The length of the CDR3 is 12 residues. The germline V gene has CDR1 SQVTM and CDR2 ANQGSEA. The CDR3 protein is CSGGTESTEAFF. CDR3 sequence (DNA): TGCAGCGGAGGGACAGAAAGTACTGAAGCTTTCTTT. The variable domain in full, completed from reference TRBV29-1 and TRBJ1-1, reads SAVISQKPSRDICQRGTSLTIQCQVDSQVTMMFWYRQQPGQSLTLIATANQGSEATYESGFVIDKFPISRPNLTFSTLTVSNMSPEDSSIYLCSGGTESTEAFFGQGTRLTVV.

J is TRBJ1-2 and V is TRBV5-5; D remains ambiguous. The length of the CDR3 is 16 residues. Between the trimmed V and J ends, which lost 2 bases and 4 bases, there was a span of 18 bases. Germline CDR1 is SGHKS and CDR2 is YYEKEE (reference sequence). The CDR3 DNA is TGTGCCAGCAGCTTTATGATGTCGGTGGCGGGCTATGGCTACACCTTC. It yields the protein CASSFMMSVAGYGYTF. Full variable domain (rest looked up from reference TRBV5-5 and TRBJ1-2): DAGVTQSPTHLIKTRGQQVTLRCSPISGHKSVSWYQQVLGQGPQFIFQYYEKEERGRGNFPDRFSARQFPNYSSELNVNALLLGDSALYLCASSFMMSVAGYGYTFGSGTRLTVV.

The J gene is TRBJ1-5, the V gene TRBV4-2, with no clear D. The CDR3 sequence is 13 residues long. Germline V CDR1 and CDR2: LGHNA, YNFKEQ. The ends were cut back, 0 bases at V and 7 bases at J, with 7 bases in the middle. The CDR3 protein is CASSQDIRQPQHF. CDR3 nucleotides: TGTGCCAGCAGCCAAGATATAAGGCAGCCCCAGCATTTT.

The rearrangement uses TRBV5-4 and TRBJ2-2; 7 bases align to TRBD2. Trimming at V came to 4 bases and at J to 4 bases, leaving 7 bases not matched to a gene. This CDR3 has 15 amino acids. CDR1 is SGHNT and CDR2 is YYREEE in the germline V gene (reference sequence). The CDR3 coding sequence is TGTGCCAGCAGCATGGGGGGGGGTCCCACCGGGGAGCTGTTTTTT. Its translation: CASSMGGGPTGELFF.

The genes are TRBV7-2 and TRBJ2-3; no firm D call. This CDR3 has 14 residues. Trimming stripped 5 bases from V and 4 bases from J, with 13 bases between. CDR1 is SGHTA, CDR2 FQGNSA, per germline. In DNA, the CDR3 is TGTGCCAGCAGCCCTTACTCCGGGCCAGATACGCAGTATTTT. It is translated as CASSPYSGPDTQYF.

The chain employs TRBV5-4 and TRBJ2-5; a weak D match, TRBD2 (6 bases). The V gene lost 0 bases and the J gene lost 3 bases, with 9 bases spanning the gap. Germline lookup yields CDR1 SGHNT and CDR2 YYREEE (reference sequence). There are 14 residues in the CDR3. CDR3 sequence: CASSLGLGEETQYF. The CDR3 DNA reads TGTGCCAGCAGCTTGGGACTAGGGGAAGAGACCCAGTACTTC.

This chain links TRBV18 with TRBJ1-4; no reliable D call. Deletions cut 6 bases from V and 0 bases from J, with 11 bases between. Germline-derived CDR1 and CDR2 are KGHSH and LQKENI. There are 15 residues in the CDR3. CDR3 DNA: TGTGCCAGCTCCCTGGCGGCAGCAACTAATGAAAAACTGTTTTTT. Translating it yields CASSLAAATNEKLFF.

The CDR3 DNA reads as TGTGCCAGCAGCTTTAGATCGTCTCTCAATGAGCAGTTCTTC. Its translation is CASSFRSSLNEQFF. The chain links TRBV7-2 to TRBJ2-1; no firm D call. Germline lookup yields CDR1 SGHTA and CDR2 FQGNSA. V was pared by 3 bases and J by 6 bases, with 12 bases between. The CDR3 has 14 amino acids.

This clone has a single count. V usage is TRBV7-2 and J usage is TRBJ2-2; TRBD1 aligns across 10 bases. This CDR3 region has 16 residues. V was clipped by 5 bases and J by 5 bases; unmatched bases: 8. The germline V gene encodes CDR1 SGHTA and CDR2 FQGNSA. CDR3 sequence (DNA): TGTGCCAGCAGCCCACGGGACAGGGGAGAAACCGGGGAGCTGTTTTTT. This sequence encodes CASSPRDRGETGELFF.

The chain joins TRBV7-2 to TRBJ2-5; the D is unclear. V lost 1 base and J 7 bases, leaving 10 bases between the germline ends. CDR1 and CDR2 from the germline V gene are SGHTA and FQGNSA. The CDR3 has 13 amino acids. The CDR3 DNA follows: TGTGCCAGCAGCTTAGAGGCTAGACGGACCCAGTACTTC. Translating gives CASSLEARRTQYF.

V and J are TRBV7-8 and TRBJ2-7, with 11 positions matching TRBD1. The length of the CDR3 is 14 residues. Trimming at V came to 8 bases and at J to 3 bases, leaving 6 bases not matched to a gene. CDR1 and CDR2 from the germline V gene are SGHVS and FQNEAQ. The DNA of the CDR3 is TGTGCCAGCGCTCCCGGGACAGGGGGCTACGAGCAGTACTTC. Its translation is CASAPGTGGYEQYF.

The chain recombines TRBV6-5 with TRBJ2-1, with D hard to call. Germline CDR1 reads MNHEY; CDR2 reads SVGAGI. The germline V and J ends were trimmed by 7 bases and 4 bases, with 14 bases remaining between them. This CDR3 has 14 residues. CDR3 protein: CASNPTGPYNEQFF. CDR3 bases: TGTGCCAGCAACCCTACCGGCCCTTACAATGAGCAGTTCTTC.

This clone was seen once. The chain combines TRBV6-6 with TRBJ2-1; 13 bases align to TRBD2. The germline V gene has CDR1 MNHNY and CDR2 SVGAGI (reference sequence). V dropped 4 bases and J dropped 15; count of bases not matched to a gene: 12. There are 15 residues in the CDR3. CDR3 amino acids: CASSSRTSGSRLWFF. The CDR3 DNA reads as TGTGCCAGCAGTTCCAGGACTAGCGGGAGTCGACTTTGGTTCTTC.

The chain has TRBV7-8 and TRBJ2-4, with TRBD2 matching 12 bases. This CDR3 region has 18 residues. The germline V gene has CDR1 SGHVS and CDR2 FQNEAQ. With V trimmed by 3 bases and J by 4 bases, 10 bases remained unmatched. CDR3: CASSFLWTSGKAKNIQYF. The CDR3 DNA reads as TGTGCCAGCAGCTTCCTATGGACTAGCGGGAAGGCAAAAAACATTCAGTACTTC.

The V gene is TRBV5-5, the J gene TRBJ1-2, with D uncertain. Trimming stripped 2 bases from V and 3 bases from J, with 23 bases between. CDR3 length: 18 amino acids. The germline gives CDR1 SGHKS, CDR2 YYEKEE (reference sequence). The CDR3 loop is CASSFFLNTRRPYYGYTF. CDR3 coding DNA: TGTGCCAGCAGCTTTTTCCTTAACACCCGCCGACCCTACTATGGCTACACCTTC.

The chain recombines TRBV2 with TRBJ2-2; TRBD1 aligns across 9 bases. CDR1 is SNHLY, CDR2 FYNNEI, per germline. After removal of 7 bases from V and 4 bases from J, the junction contained 7 bases not matched to a gene. The CDR3 has 15 residues. CDR3 loop: CASKVDRGVTGELFF. CDR3 nucleotide sequence: TGTGCCAGCAAGGTAGACAGGGGGGTCACCGGGGAGCTGTTTTTT.

Remarks on this clone: Compared with germline, one end of the junction differs, possibly owing to a read error. The chain recombines TRBV7-1 with TRBJ2-7; 14 bases map to TRBD2. TRBV7-1 is given ORF status, its function remaining uncertain. The CDR3 runs 15 residues. CDR3 loop: CASSLARGTSGSWHF. Here the CDR3 DNA reads TGTGCCAGCAGCTTAGCGAGGGGGACTAGCGGGAGTTGGCACTTC.

The chain recombines TRBV30 with TRBJ2-1; 9 nucleotides align to TRBD2. The CDR3 consists of 14 residues. CDR1 and CDR2 from the germline V gene are GTSNPN and SVGIG (reference sequence). Trimming cost V 7 bases and J 5 bases; bases outside gene matches: 9. CDR3: CASYSGRDHNEQFF. CDR3 sequence (DNA): TGTGCCTCGTATAGCGGGAGAGACCACAATGAGCAGTTCTTC.

J is TRBJ2-7 and V is TRBV28; 7 bases match TRBD1. Germline V gene lookup returns CDR1 MDHEN and CDR2 SYDVKM. CDR3 length: 14 amino acids. J lost 4 bases, V lost 3 bases, and 6 bases had no gene match. CDR3 nucleotide sequence: TGTGCCAGCAGTTTCGTGACAGGGTTTTACGAGCAGTACTTC. Protein sequence: CASSFVTGFYEQYF.

J is TRBJ2-3 and V is TRBV11-2, with 10 bases that match TRBD2. The CDR3 extends over 18 amino acids. CDR1 and CDR2 from the germline V gene are SGHAT and FQNNGV. Germline trimming cut 1 base from V and 3 bases from J; bases unmatched to any gene: 10. The CDR3 bases are TGTGCCAGCAGCTTAGGTCTAGCGGGAGCCCTTGGGACAGATACGCAGTATTTT. Protein sequence: CASSLGLAGALGTDTQYF. The entire variable domain, with the rest obtained from reference TRBV11-2 and TRBJ2-3, is as follows: EAGVAQSPRYKIIEKRQSVAFWCNPISGHATLYWYQQILGQGPKLLIQFQNNGVVDDSQLPKDRFSAERLKGVDSTLKIQPAKLEDSAVYLCASSLGLAGALGTDTQYFGPGTRLTVL.

The V gene is TRBV7-3, the J gene TRBJ2-1; D possibly corresponds to TRBD1 (5 bases). V dropped 2 bases and J dropped 5 bases, with 7 bases sitting between them. The CDR3 has 13 residues. CDR1 and CDR2 from the germline V gene are SGHTA and FQGTGA. This CDR3 reads CASSLSGNNEQFF. The CDR3 DNA is TGTGCCAGCAGCTTATCAGGGAACAATGAGCAGTTCTTC.

In this sample, this clone turned up once. The chain uses TRBV27 and TRBJ2-1; 7 bases map to TRBD2. Germline V gene data show CDR1 as MNHEY and CDR2 as SMNVEV (reference sequence). This CDR3 has 14 amino acids. V was pared by 9 bases and J by 5 bases, with 10 bases of the junction left unmatched. The DNA for the CDR3 is TGTGCCAGTACCGGGACTAACGTACACAATGAGCAGTTCTTC. Protein product: CASTGTNVHNEQFF.

In nucleotides, the CDR3 is TGTGCCAGCAGGGCACTAGCGAGCGGCGAGCAGTACTTC. It translates to CASRALASGEQYF. This chain joins TRBV6-5 and TRBJ2-7; 7 bases agree with TRBD2. V was pared by 6 bases and J by 6 bases, with 8 bases of the junction left unmatched. Germline V gene sequence: CDR1 MNHEY, CDR2 SVGAGI. The CDR3 totals 13 residues.

This chain connects TRBV9 to TRBJ2-1; TRBD2 matches at 8 bases. CDR3 length equals 15 residues. CDR1 SGDLS and CDR2 YYNGEE come from the germline V gene. V was clipped by 0 bases and J by 5 bases; unmatched bases: 4. CDR3 coding DNA: TGTGCCAGCAGCGTAGGCGGGAGGCGGGACAATGAGCAGTTCTTC. As protein: CASSVGGRRDNEQFF. Filled out from reference TRBV9 and TRBJ2-1, the complete variable domain reads DSGVTQTPKHLITATGQRVTLRCSPRSGDLSVYWYQQSLDQGLQFLIQYYNGEERAKGNILERFSAQQFPDLHSELNLSSLELGDSALYFCASSVGGRRDNEQFFGPGTRLTVL.

The chain is built from TRBV5-5 and TRBJ1-1, with TRBD1 identical over 10 bases. In germline, CDR1 is SGHKS, CDR2 YYEKEE (reference sequence). Unmatched junction bases numbered 3, after V lost 2 bases and J lost 5 bases. The CDR3 runs to 14 residues. CDR3: CASSLDRGRTEAFF. The CDR3 DNA follows: TGTGCCAGCAGCTTAGACAGGGGGCGGACTGAAGCTTTCTTT.

The rearrangement links TRBV11-2 to TRBJ1-4, with D possibly being TRBD1 (5 bases). The CDR3 is 16 amino acids. Per the germline V gene, CDR1 is SGHAT and CDR2 is FQNNGV. Trimming left V 4 bases short and J 0 bases short, with 12 bases between. CDR3 nucleotides: TGTGCCAGCAGCTCCCGGACGGGGGCAACTAATGAAAAACTGTTTTTT. Translated: CASSSRTGATNEKLFF.

This clone is a singleton in its sample. The rearrangement links TRBV5-1 to TRBJ2-6, with 7 bases matching TRBD1. The CDR3 is made up of 15 amino acids. The germline CDR1 and CDR2 sequences are SGHRS and YFSETQ. V dropped 2 bases and J dropped 4; count of bases not matched to a gene: 3. CDR3 sequence reads: CASSLQGSGANVLTF. The CDR3, as DNA: TGCGCCAGCAGCTTACAGGGGTCGGGGGCCAACGTCCTGACTTTC.

In regard to this clone: A read error may account for a junction end that differs from germline. The chain employs TRBV7-9 and TRBJ1-4; tentatively, D is TRBD1 (6 bases). The length of the CDR3 is 14 residues. From germline, CDR1 is SEHNR and CDR2 FQNEAQ (reference sequence). CDR3 sequence: CASSAQGTTEKLFF. In DNA, the CDR3 is TGTGCCAGCAGCGCCCAGGGGACTACTGAAAAACTGTTTTTT.

This sequence joins TRBV5-8 and TRBJ2-1, with D possibly called TRBD1 or TRBD2 (6 bases each). This CDR3 is built from 13 residues. CDR1 SGHTS and CDR2 YDEGEE come from the germline V gene. V lost 4 bases to trimming and J lost 16 bases, with 21 bases between them. The DNA of the CDR3 is TGTGCCAGCAGCCCGGGTTGGGGGGCAGATGTTTTCTTC. This sequence encodes CASSPGWGADVFF.